This paragraph reports one T cell receptor (beta chain). Its cognate antigen is unknown. The entry originates in a study of CD8 T cells in ankylosing spondylitis. Study results and caveats: Among TCR beta sequences, a motif of eight highly homologous variants appeared characteristic of ankylosing spondylitis blood. There was reportedly significant enrichment of clones that were disease-linked in matched ankylosing spondylitis synovial fluid. Earlier literature documents some of the motif variants in reactive arthritis synovial fluid and blood.

The germline CDR1 and CDR2 sequences are MDHEN and SYDVKM. The CDR3 is made up of 15 amino acids. V trimming: 7 bases; J trimming: 1 base; junction bases outside the gene matches: 6. Each CDR3 protein is one row after TCRdb ran MiXCR on the 5' RACE reads. The sample has around 440,000 distinct CDR3 sequences; roughly 18% are singletons. The receptor comes from a male donor with ankylosing spondylitis. The specimen was blood, either unsorted or a sorted T cell fraction (not recorded which). V and J are TRBV28 and TRBJ2-7; 11 nucleotides align to TRBD2. The CDR3 DNA is TGTGCCAGCAATTCCGGACTAGCGGGTTCCTACGAGCAGTACTTC. Translating gives CASNSGLAGSYEQYF.